This is a list of T cell receptor beta chains from one sample in a study of T cell repertoires in cytomegalovirus infection. TCRdb re-derived calls from the reads in MiXCR, one entry per CDR3 protein. The sample lists around 740,000 distinct CDR3 sequences; about 40% were seen once. The sample was PBMCs. The receptors shown here come from a human donor in good health (CMV status not recorded). Some clones in this sample may be carry-over from other donors' samples. Both conserved end residues are part of each CDR3. A D gene is named only where the DNA matches it firmly. Clone size, where shown, is once, few, many, or a class for clones that have expanded.

>.|TRBJ2-1|.|TRBV28
CASKQGYNEQFF
TGTGCCAGCAAGCAGGGCTACAATGAGCAGTTCTTC
>few|TRBJ2-4|TRBD1|TRBV7-2
CASSFGTEGNIQYF
TGTGCCAGCAGCTTCGGGACAGAAGGCAACATTCAGTACTTC
>.|TRBJ2-2|.|TRBV28
CAHGMAGASTGELFF
TGTGCCCACGGCATGGCGGGGGCGTCCACCGGGGAGCTGTTTTTT
>.|TRBJ2-4|.|TRBV4-1
CASSQGGANIQYF
TGCGCCAGCAGCCAAGGAGGGGCTAACATTCAGTACTTC
>many|TRBJ2-3|TRBD1|TRBV10-3
CAIRQDRGGTDTQYF
TGTGCCATCAGGCAGGACAGGGGAGGCACAGATACGCAGTATTTT
>few|TRBJ2-3|TRBD2|TRBV19
CASSTTPTSLTDTQYF
TGTGCCAGTAGTACCACCCCGACTAGCCTCACAGATACGCAGTATTTT
>.|TRBJ1-5|.|TRBV7-2
CASSSGQPHNQPQHF
TGTGCCAGCAGCTCTGGACAGCCCCACAATCAGCCCCAGCATTTT
>.|TRBJ2-1|TRBD2|TRBV28
CASSPGASSGRMNEQFF
TGTGCCAGCAGCCCTGGGGCCTCTAGCGGGAGGATGAATGAGCAGTTCTTC
>few|TRBJ2-1|TRBD2|TRBV27
CASSLYTSGTGEQFF
TGTGCCAGCAGTTTATACACTAGCGGGACTGGTGAGCAGTTCTTC
>many|TRBJ2-7|TRBD2|TRBV28
CASSSSGDVSSYEQYF
TGTGCCAGCAGTTCTAGCGGAGACGTGAGCTCCTACGAGCAGTACTTC
>.|TRBJ2-1|TRBD2|TRBV7-8
CASSPELAGPYNEQFF
TGTGCCAGCAGCCCAGAACTAGCGGGTCCATACAATGAGCAGTTCTTC
>few|TRBJ2-1|TRBD1|TRBV10-3
CAITDRGSVNEQFF
TGTGCCATCACCGACAGGGGATCAGTAAATGAGCAGTTCTTC
>.|TRBJ1-5|.|TRBV24-1
CATSEESNQPQHF
TGTGCCACCAGTGAAGAGAGCAATCAGCCCCAGCATTTT
>.|TRBJ2-5|TRBD1|TRBV5-1
CASSSEGQGAETQYF
TGCGCCAGCAGCTCTGAAGGACAGGGGGCCGAGACCCAGTACTTC
>many|TRBJ2-1|.|TRBV28
CASSQDLSSYNEQFF
TGTGCCAGCAGCCAGGACTTGTCATCCTACAATGAGCAGTTCTTC
>few|TRBJ1-1|.|TRBV5-1
CASSGPNKGWADTEAFF
TGCGCCAGCAGCGGTCCCAACAAGGGGTGGGCGGACACTGAAGCTTTCTTT
>few|TRBJ2-7|.|TRBV7-9
CASSLGSGLSYEQYF
TGTGCCAGCAGCTTAGGGTCAGGTCTGTCCTACGAGCAGTACTTC
>.|TRBJ2-2|TRBD2|TRBV28
CASSSRLADTGELFF
TGTGCCAGCAGTTCAAGGCTAGCGGACACCGGGGAGCTGTTTTTT
>.|TRBJ1-1|.|TRBV27
CASSSTRRTNTEAFF
TGTGCCAGCAGTTCCACGCGTAGGACGAACACTGAAGCTTTCTTT
>few|TRBJ1-6|TRBD1|TRBV7-2
CASSLVGGTGGIDSPLHF
TGTGCCAGCAGCTTAGTAGGCGGGACAGGGGGTATTGATTCACCCCTCCACTTT
>many|TRBJ1-6|.|TRBV11-2
CASSSGYSNSPLHF
TGTGCCAGCAGCTCGGGGTATTCAAATTCACCCCTCCACTTT
>.|TRBJ1-1|TRBD1|TRBV5-6
CASSLEGTVRITEAFF
TGTGCCAGCAGCTTGGAAGGGACAGTCCGAATCACTGAAGCTTTCTTT
>.|TRBJ2-7|TRBD2|TRBV4-1
CASSHFAGMSGATYEQYF
TGCGCCAGCAGCCACTTTGCGGGGATGAGCGGGGCGACCTACGAGCAGTACTTC
>.|TRBJ1-5|.|TRBV6-1
CASSEEEVNYSNQPQHF
TGTGCCAGCAGTGAAGAAGAAGTCAACTATAGCAATCAGCCCCAGCATTTT
>.|TRBJ2-1|TRBD2|TRBV4-1
CASSQEGLAGTGEQFF
TGTGCCAGCAGCCAAGAGGGTCTAGCGGGGACGGGAGAGCAGTTCTTC
>few|TRBJ2-3|.|TRBV27
CASSTGKEQYF
TGTGCCAGCAGTACTGGAAAAGAGCAGTATTTT
>.|TRBJ1-6|.|TRBV7-8
CASSLLGSDSPIHF
TGTGCCAGCAGCTTACTCGGGTCGGATTCACCCATCCACTTT
>few|TRBJ2-6|TRBD1|TRBV4-1
CASSQDRGPGANVLTF
TGCGCCAGCAGCCAAGACAGGGGGCCTGGGGCCAACGTCCTGACTTTC
>.|TRBJ2-1|TRBD1|TRBV12-3/TRBV12-4
CASTNPRDRENNEQFF
TGTGCCAGCACTAATCCTCGGGACAGGGAAAATAATGAGCAGTTCTTC
>.|TRBJ2-2|.|TRBV6-2/TRBV6-3
CASSYVVVGELFF
TGTGCCAGCAGTTACGTAGTCGTCGGGGAGCTGTTTTTT
>.|TRBJ2-6|.|TRBV20-1
CSARDTGSNVLTF
TGCAGTGCTAGAGATACGGGATCCAACGTCCTGACTTTC
>few|TRBJ2-5|TRBD2|TRBV11-2
CASSLTPTSGQETQYF
TGTGCCAGCAGCTTAACCCCTACTAGCGGCCAAGAGACCCAGTACTTC
>.|TRBJ2-3|.|TRBV20-1
CSAHSPTSSTDTQYF
TGCAGTGCACACTCACCCACCTCTAGCACAGATACGCAGTATTTT
>.|TRBJ2-7|TRBD1|TRBV12-3/TRBV12-4
CASSLSVGQVSYEQYF
TGTGCCAGCAGTTTAAGTGTTGGACAGGTCTCCTACGAGCAGTACTTC
>few|TRBJ2-5|.|TRBV7-9
CASSSTESTQYF
TGTGCCAGCAGCTCGACAGAGTCGACCCAGTACTTC
>.|TRBJ2-2|TRBD2|TRBV7-8
CASSSGRGANANTGELFF
TGTGCCAGCAGCTCCGGGCGGGGGGCGAACGCGAACACCGGGGAGCTGTTTTTT
>many|TRBJ1-4|TRBD1|TRBV7-8
CASSLARGGEKLFF
TGTGCCAGCAGCTTAGCCAGGGGGGGTGAAAAACTGTTTTTT
>few|TRBJ2-6|TRBD2|TRBV4-2
CASSPRGRETGANVLTF
TGTGCCAGCAGCCCTAGAGGGCGGGAGACTGGGGCCAACGTCCTGACTTTC
>.|TRBJ1-2|TRBD1|TRBV4-2
CASSQDKDRGSYCYTF
TGTGCCAGCAGCCAAGATAAGGACAGGGGGTCGTATTGCTACACCTTC
>.|TRBJ2-3|TRBD2|TRBV20-1
CSASPTSGSTDTQYF
TGCAGTGCTAGCCCCACTAGCGGGAGCACAGATACGCAGTATTTT
>.|TRBJ2-1|TRBD2|TRBV7-4
CASSPGLAGIEQFF
TGTGCCAGCAGCCCAGGACTAGCGGGTATTGAGCAGTTCTTC
>few|TRBJ2-2|TRBD2|TRBV5-6
CASSTGLAGAGELFF
TGTGCCAGCAGCACCGGACTAGCGGGAGCCGGGGAGCTGTTTTTT
>few|TRBJ1-1|.|TRBV19
CASSIDGGKNTEAFF
TGTGCCAGTAGTATCGACGGGGGTAAGAACACTGAAGCTTTCTTT
>.|TRBJ1-2|.|TRBV7-8
CASSLVGSGGGSGGYTF
TGTGCCAGCAGCTTAGTGGGCTCTGGGGGCGGTTCTGGGGGCTACACCTTC
>.|TRBJ1-1|TRBD1|TRBV2
CASTPGQANREAFF
TGTGCCAGCACCCCGGGACAGGCGAACCGTGAAGCTTTCTTT
>.|TRBJ2-7|TRBD1|TRBV28
CASIPSEAGGSHEQYF
TGTGCAAGCATCCCTTCGGAGGCAGGGGGCTCCCACGAGCAGTACTTC